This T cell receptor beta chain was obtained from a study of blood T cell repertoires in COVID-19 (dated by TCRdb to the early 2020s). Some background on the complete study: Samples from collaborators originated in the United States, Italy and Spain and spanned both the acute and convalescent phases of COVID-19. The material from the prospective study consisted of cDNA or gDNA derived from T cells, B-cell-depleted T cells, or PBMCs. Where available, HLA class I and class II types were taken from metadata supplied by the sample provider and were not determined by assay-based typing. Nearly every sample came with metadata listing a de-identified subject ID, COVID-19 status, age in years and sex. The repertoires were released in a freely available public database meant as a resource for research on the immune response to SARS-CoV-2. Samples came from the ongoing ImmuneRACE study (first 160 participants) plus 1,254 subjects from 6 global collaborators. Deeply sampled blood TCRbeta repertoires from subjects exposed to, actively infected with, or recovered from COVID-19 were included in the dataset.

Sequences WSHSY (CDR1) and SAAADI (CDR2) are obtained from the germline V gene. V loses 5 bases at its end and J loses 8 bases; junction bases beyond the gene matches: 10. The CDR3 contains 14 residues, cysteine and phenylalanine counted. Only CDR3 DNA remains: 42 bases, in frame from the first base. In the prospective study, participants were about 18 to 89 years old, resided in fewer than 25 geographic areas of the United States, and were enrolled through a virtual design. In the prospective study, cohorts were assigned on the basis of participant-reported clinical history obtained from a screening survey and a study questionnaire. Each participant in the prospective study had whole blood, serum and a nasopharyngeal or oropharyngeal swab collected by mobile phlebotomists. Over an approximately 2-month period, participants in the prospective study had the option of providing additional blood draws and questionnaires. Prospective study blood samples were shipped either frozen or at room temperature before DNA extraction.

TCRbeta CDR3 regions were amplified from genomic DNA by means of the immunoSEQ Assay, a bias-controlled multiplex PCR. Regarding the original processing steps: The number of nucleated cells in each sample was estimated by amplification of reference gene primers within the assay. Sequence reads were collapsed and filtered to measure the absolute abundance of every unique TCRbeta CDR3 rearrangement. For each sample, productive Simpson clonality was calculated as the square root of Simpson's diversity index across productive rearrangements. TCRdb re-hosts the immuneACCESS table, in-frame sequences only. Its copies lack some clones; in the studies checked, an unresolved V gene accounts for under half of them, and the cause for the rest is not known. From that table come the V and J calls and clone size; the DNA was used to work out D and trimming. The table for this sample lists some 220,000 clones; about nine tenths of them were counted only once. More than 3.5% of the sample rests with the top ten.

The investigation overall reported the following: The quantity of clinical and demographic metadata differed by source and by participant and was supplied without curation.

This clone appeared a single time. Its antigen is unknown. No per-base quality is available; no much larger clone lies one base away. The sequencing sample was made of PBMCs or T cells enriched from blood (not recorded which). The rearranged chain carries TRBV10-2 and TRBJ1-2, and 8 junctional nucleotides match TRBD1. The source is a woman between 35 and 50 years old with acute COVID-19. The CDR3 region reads CASSSSGQGGGYTF. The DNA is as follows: TGCGCCAGCAGTAGCTCCGGACAGGGAGGGGGCTACACCTTC.